What follows are 15 T cell receptor beta chains derived from one specimen sequenced in a study of post-analysis software for immune sequencing data. Study findings and constraints: Controls showed lower frequencies than patients for several TRBV segments, and TRBV5-6, TRBV5-1 and TRBV20-1 were among these.

Unique-molecular-identifier-tagged TCR beta cDNA libraries were used. MiXCR, run by TCRdb on the PCR reads, gives a single entry per CDR3 protein. Of roughly 800,000 distinct CDR3 sequences detected, 53% appear once; the ten largest clones hold over 4%. Their antigen targets remain unknown. The source material was blood. Receptors originate from a girl between 10 and 17 years old with multiple sclerosis.

This clonotype has just a few counts. This chain links TRBV29-1 with TRBJ2-7; TRBD1 aligns across 9 bases. The CDR3 is 12 amino acids. Germline V lookup: CDR1 SQVTM, CDR2 ANQGSEA. The junction had 7 bases not matched to a gene; V was cut back by 7 bases and J by 6 bases. The CDR3 bases are TGCAGCGCGGGACAGGGAAAGGGCGAGCAGTACTTC. This encodes CSAGQGKGEQYF.

This clonotype turned up a few times. The V gene is TRBV4-2, the J gene TRBJ2-7, with 9 nucleotides matching TRBD2. The junction had 3 bases not matched to a gene; V was cut back by 0 bases and J by 3 bases. CDR3 size: 15 residues. Germline V gives CDR1 LGHNA, CDR2 YNFKEQ. The CDR3 protein is CASSQDDSGGYEQYF. DNA of the CDR3: TGTGCCAGCAGCCAAGATGATAGCGGGGGCTACGAGCAGTACTTC.

J is TRBJ2-6 and V is TRBV20-1; D possibly uses TRBD1 or TRBD2 (5 bases each). Trimming pared 4 bases from V and 2 bases from J, leaving 9 bases between. Germline values: CDR1 DFQATT, CDR2 SNEGSKA (reference sequence). This CDR3 region has 14 residues. CDR3 sequence: CSANEGTGANVLTF. The CDR3 DNA reads as TGCAGTGCTAATGAGGGGACTGGGGCCAACGTCCTGACTTTC.

V and J are TRBV20-1 and TRBJ2-3, with TRBD1 matching 8 bases. Unmatched junction bases numbered 9, after V lost 1 base and J lost 6 bases. Germline lookup yields CDR1 DFQATT and CDR2 SNEGSKA (reference sequence). This CDR3 is built from 15 residues. Written as DNA, the CDR3 is TGCAGTGCTAGAGGGCAGGGGGCGGGTGTGGATACGCAGTATTTT. It yields the protein CSARGQGAGVDTQYF.

CDR3 loop: CSARWKETQYF. Written as DNA, the CDR3 is TGCAGTGCTAGGTGGAAGGAGACCCAGTACTTC. The chain joins TRBV20-1 to TRBJ2-5; no clear D. Trimming took off 3 bases at V and 5 bases at J, with 7 bases between the two ends. The CDR3 has 11 residues. The V gene's germline CDR1 is DFQATT and CDR2 SNEGSKA (reference sequence).

The genes are TRBV3-1 and TRBJ2-1, with 10 bases matching TRBD1. The trim removed 3 bases at V and 7 bases at J, leaving 3 bases unmatched. Germline loops: CDR1 LGHDT, CDR2 YNNKEL (reference sequence). The CDR3 consists of 14 residues. Written as DNA, the CDR3 is TGTGCCAGCAGCCACGGGACAGGGGTGAATGAGCAGTTCTTC. Translation gives CASSHGTGVNEQFF.

This chain connects TRBV5-1 to TRBJ2-7, with 10 bases aligning to TRBD2. V was pared by 4 bases and J by 4 bases, with 14 bases of the junction left unmatched. The CDR3 totals 17 residues. CDR1 and CDR2 (germline): SGHRS, YFSETQ. CDR3 residues: CASSPRLAGESFYEQYF. The CDR3 DNA reads as TGCGCCAGCAGCCCAAGGCTAGCGGGAGAATCCTTTTACGAGCAGTACTTC.

The chain links TRBV4-2 to TRBJ2-7, with TRBD1 matching over 9 bases. V was pared by 2 bases and J by 0 bases, with 5 bases of the junction left unmatched. Germline CDR1 and CDR2: LGHNA and YNFKEQ. The CDR3 has 16 residues. The CDR3 nucleotides read TGTGCCAGCAGCCAAAGGACAGGGGCCCTCTCCTACGAGCAGTACTTC. Translation: CASSQRTGALSYEQYF.

This sequence joins TRBV6-6 and TRBJ1-5; no clear D. CDR3 length equals 12 residues. V was clipped by 6 bases and J by 7 bases, with 10 bases between them. Germline CDR1 is MNHNY and CDR2 is SVGAGI (reference sequence). In DNA, the CDR3 is TGTGCCAGCAGACCTCCTCGGCAGCCCCAGCATTTT. It codes for CASRPPRQPQHF.

The chain recombines TRBV2 with TRBJ2-3; perhaps D is TRBD1 or TRBD2 (5 bases each). The CDR3 extends over 15 amino acids. V was pared by 0 bases and J by 6 bases, with 13 bases between. Germline lookup yields CDR1 SNHLY and CDR2 FYNNEI. Written as DNA, the CDR3 is TGTGCCAGCAGTGAAGCTCCCGGGGCAGGCGATACGCAGTATTTT. Amino acids: CASSEAPGAGDTQYF.

There are a few counts of this clonotype. The CDR3 DNA reads TGCAGCGTTGATACCCGAGGGGGAAACATTCAGTACTTC. Translation gives CSVDTRGGNIQYF. The V call is TRBV29-1, the J call TRBJ2-7; D perhaps matches TRBD1 (6 bases). With the DNA end fitting TRBJ2-4 better, the J assignment may be wrong. Germline values: CDR1 SQVTM, CDR2 ANQGSEA. The CDR3 consists of 13 residues.

This chain joins TRBV5-1 and TRBJ2-5; a possible D gene is TRBD2 (6 bases). V gave up 3 bases and J gave up 11 bases, with 17 bases separating them. The CDR3 extends over 13 amino acids. Germline values: CDR1 SGHRS, CDR2 YFSETQ. The CDR3 sequence: CASSSTMGGEQYF. CDR3 coding DNA: TGCGCCAGCAGCTCTACGATGGGGGGTGAGCAGTACTTC. Full variable domain (rest looked up from reference TRBV5-1 and TRBJ2-5): KAGVTQTPRYLIKTRGQQVTLSCSPISGHRSVSWYQQTPGQGLQFLFEYFSETQRNKGNFPGRFSGRQFSNSRSEMNVSTLELGDSALYLCASSSTMGGEQYFGPGTRLLVL.

The gene calls are TRBV11-2 and TRBJ2-4; 7 bases are shared with TRBD1. The germline V gene has CDR1 SGHAT and CDR2 FQNNGV. This CDR3 spans 15 amino acids. V lost 5 bases to trimming and J lost 13 bases; unmatched junction nucleotides: 17. The CDR3 loop reads CASSTQAATDRAQYF. The CDR3, as DNA: TGTGCCAGCAGCACCCAGGCGGCTACTGACAGGGCCCAGTACTTC.

There are a few counts of this clonotype. The chain carries TRBV12-3 or TRBV12-4 and TRBJ2-3; the D gene is possibly TRBD1 (5 bases). This CDR3 has 16 amino acids. Trimming shortened V by 6 bases and J by 0 bases, and 16 bases separated the two germline ends. CDR3 bases: TGTGCCAGCAGCCCTCCCACAGGTGGGAGCACAGATACGCAGTATTTT. This encodes CASSPPTGGSTDTQYF.

The chain links TRBV7-9 to TRBJ2-1, with D perhaps matching TRBD1 or TRBD2 (7 bases each). V was shortened by 4 bases and J by 0 bases, with 13 bases between the two germline ends. This CDR3 is 16 amino acids long. Germline V gene data show CDR1 as SEHNR and CDR2 as FQNEAQ (reference sequence). The CDR3 region has the DNA TGTGCCAGCAGCTGGCTCAGGGGGGGCTCCTACAATGAGCAGTTCTTC. Amino acids: CASSWLRGGSYNEQFF.